This TCR beta chain appears in the sequencing data of a study of OX40 agonist ivuxolimab in advanced cancers. Clones were sequenced by immunoSEQ multiplex PCR, and TCRdb holds only the in-frame ones, with some missing. This sample has some 83,000 clones; roughly 84% occur once, and the top ten carry roughly 7.3%. The CDR3 consists of 15 residues. Per germline, CDR1 SGHVS and CDR2 FNYEAQ. V lost 6 bases, J lost 5 bases, and 6 bases stayed unmatched. The gene calls are TRBV7-6 and TRBJ2-3; TRBD1 matches at 12 bases. The clonotype originates from an adult with an advanced solid tumor such as melanoma, head and neck, liver or kidney cancer. The source was CD4+ or CD8+ T cells sorted from blood, collected in a trial of the OX40 agonist ivuxolimab. For the CDR3, the DNA is TGTGCCAGCAGTTCCGGGACAGGGGGCTTAGATACGCAGTATTTT. Translation: CASSSGTGGLDTQYF.